This T cell receptor (beta chain) was sequenced during a study of tumor-infiltrating lymphocytes in primary liver carcinoma. This clonotype was counted once. One junction end does not reproduce the germline sequence, and a read error may be involved. Synthesis of TCR beta cDNA was carried out from 500 ng total RNA with a constant-region primer. Amplification in three nested multiplex PCR rounds with slightly modified ARM-PCR gave rise to TCR beta libraries. In the first two PCR rounds, TRBV1-TRBV30 forward primers were paired with a C-beta reverse primer, and each round lasted roughly 9 cycles. MiXCR was run by TCRdb on the multiplex PCR reads, yielding one entry per CDR3 protein. The data show roughly 57,000 distinct CDR3 sequences, 71% seen once. Germline assignment: CDR1 LGHNA and CDR2 YSLEER. The CDR3 length is 16 residues. Bulk tissue was left unsorted, and RNA and DNA were co-extracted from about 20-30 mg of it. Surgical resection was the treatment these patients received for primary liver carcinoma. Every tumor yielded five separate sampled regions. Viable tumor cells exceeded 85% in all tumor samples.

The V and J genes are TRBV4-3 and TRBJ2-4; D uncertain. Sequenced input: liver tumor tissue from sampling region 2. As to subset: tumor region T2, inferior pole. This clonotype was obtained from a man between 40 and 49 years old with primary liver carcinoma and hepatitis B virus infection. For the CDR3, the DNA is TGCACCAGCAGCCAAGATGGCAGCCTAGTCAAAAACATTCAGTACTTC. Translating it yields CTSSQDGSLVKNIQYF.